This entry describes one T cell receptor beta chain. Its binding antigen is unknown. The sample holds no much larger clone one base away, and base qualities are not on file. Its CDR3 holds 16 amino acids, cysteine through phenylalanine. Only the CDR3 part of the read is kept: 48 bases, read in frame from the first base. The CDR1 and CDR2 encoded by the germline V gene are SGHRS and YFSETQ. V lost 4 bases and J lost 2 bases; the stretch between them is 17 bases long. The trial excluded patients who had a history of autoimmune disease or who were on systemic immunosuppression. In every dose cohort, peripheral blood was drawn for TCR sequencing at baseline, cycle 4 day 1, and cycle 7 day 1. The samples were taken from a phase I, first-in-human, multicenter, open-label dose-escalation trial of ivuxolimab. The trial enrolled adults with locally advanced or metastatic head and neck squamous cell, hepatocellular, melanoma or renal cell carcinoma. CD4+ and CD8+ T cells were sorted separately from peripheral blood before TCR sequencing.

Genomic DNA was isolated from the sorted cells so that the TCRbeta CDR3 region could be sequenced. TCRbeta CDR3 regions were sequenced using the immunoSEQ Assay. The table was pulled from immuneACCESS by TCRdb, which kept in-frame rearrangements only. Such tables lose some clones; where checked, under half of the loss comes from unresolved V genes, and the rest has no known cause. The sample table shows approximately 82,000 clones, and 85% to 90% are seen once. Nearly 0.55% of the sample goes to the ten largest clones. These data come from a study of OX40 agonist ivuxolimab in advanced cancers. For the wider study: Ivuxolimab was an agonistic, fully human IgG2 monoclonal antibody directed against OX40 (CD134), a costimulatory receptor. Of the approximately 54 dose-escalation patients, hepatocellular carcinoma was present in 19, melanoma in around 15, renal cell carcinoma in 9 and head and neck cancer in 9. The dose-escalation cohort was 82.7% male with a mean age of roughly 62 years, ranging from roughly 23 to 90. Intravenous ivuxolimab was administered to patients every 2 weeks at six dose levels: 0.01, 0.1, 0.3, 1.5, 3 and 10 mg/kg. Partial responses were achieved by three dose-escalation patients, of whom one had hepatocellular carcinoma and two had cutaneous melanoma. The point of sequencing TCRbeta in the periphery was to test whether ivuxolimab changed TCR sequence diversity and drove clonal T-cell expansion. Patients were allowed to have had prior anti-PD-1, anti-PD-L1 or anti-CTLA-4 therapy, and 40% of the dose-escalation patients had previously received checkpoint inhibitors. The paper reports the monotherapy dose-escalation portion (N ≈ 50 patients) of the phase I ivuxolimab trial.

On the study overall, not on this receptor specifically: On average, CD8+ T cells showed more expanded clones than CD4+ T cells after ivuxolimab. At doses from 0.1 to 3.0 mg/kg, clonal expansion was seen in both CD4+ and CD8+ blood T cells between baseline and week 6. Low levels of normalized T-cell clonal expansion were also shown by some nonresponding patients. In the 0.1-3.0 mg/kg groups, partial responders were among the patients with the lowest normalized peripheral clonal expansion, particularly in CD8+ T cells. Which antigens the clonally expanded peripheral T cells were specific for was not determined.

The source is an adult with an advanced solid tumor such as melanoma, head and neck, liver or kidney cancer. The sequence links TRBV5-1 to TRBJ2-3; the D gene is possibly TRBD2, with 6 bases matching. Specimen: CD4+ or CD8+ T cells sorted from blood, collected in a trial of the OX40 agonist ivuxolimab. The CDR3 loop reads CASSHRGTYYTDTQYF. Here is the DNA: TGCGCCAGCAGCCACCGAGGGACTTATTACACAGATACGCAGTATTTT.